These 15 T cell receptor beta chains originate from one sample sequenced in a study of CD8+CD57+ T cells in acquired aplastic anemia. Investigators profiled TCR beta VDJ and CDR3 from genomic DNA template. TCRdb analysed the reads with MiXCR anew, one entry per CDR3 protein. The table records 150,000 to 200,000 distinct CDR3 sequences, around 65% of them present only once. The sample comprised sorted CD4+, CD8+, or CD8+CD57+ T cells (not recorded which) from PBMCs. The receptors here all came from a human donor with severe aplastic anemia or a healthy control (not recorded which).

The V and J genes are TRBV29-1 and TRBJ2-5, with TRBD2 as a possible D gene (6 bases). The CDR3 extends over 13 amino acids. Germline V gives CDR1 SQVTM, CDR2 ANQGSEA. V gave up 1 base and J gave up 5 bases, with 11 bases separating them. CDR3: CSVEVVAGETQYF. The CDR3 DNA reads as TGCAGCGTTGAAGTGGTTGCGGGGGAGACCCAGTACTTC.

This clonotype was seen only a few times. The CDR3 DNA follows: TGTGCCAGCAGTGGCAGGGCTAGCGATTCCTACAATGAGCAGTTCTTC. Its protein is CASSGRASDSYNEQFF. The gene calls are TRBV2 and TRBJ2-1; D is possibly TRBD2 (6 bases). CDR3 size: 16 residues. V lost 4 bases and J 1 base, leaving 14 bases between the germline ends. Germline-derived CDR1 and CDR2 are SNHLY and FYNNEI.

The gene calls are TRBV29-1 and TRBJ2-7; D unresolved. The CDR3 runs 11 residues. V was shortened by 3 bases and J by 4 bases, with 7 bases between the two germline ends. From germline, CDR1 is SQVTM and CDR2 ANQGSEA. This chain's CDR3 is CSVDQGYEQYF. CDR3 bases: TGCAGCGTTGACCAAGGTTACGAGCAGTACTTC.

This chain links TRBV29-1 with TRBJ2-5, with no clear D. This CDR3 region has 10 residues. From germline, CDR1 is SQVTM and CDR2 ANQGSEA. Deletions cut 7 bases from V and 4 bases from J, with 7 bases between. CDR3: CSAASETQYF. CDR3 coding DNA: TGCAGCGCGGCATCAGAGACCCAGTACTTC.

CDR3 in DNA: TGTGCCAGCAGCCCCGGACAGGTCATGAACACTGAAGCTTTCTTT. Encoded protein: CASSPGQVMNTEAFF. The chain has TRBV9 and TRBJ1-1; 7 nucleotides match TRBD1. The V gene's germline CDR1 is SGDLS and CDR2 YYNGEE. The CDR3 spans 15 residues. J gave up 0 bases and V 4 bases, and 6 bases lay outside the gene matches.

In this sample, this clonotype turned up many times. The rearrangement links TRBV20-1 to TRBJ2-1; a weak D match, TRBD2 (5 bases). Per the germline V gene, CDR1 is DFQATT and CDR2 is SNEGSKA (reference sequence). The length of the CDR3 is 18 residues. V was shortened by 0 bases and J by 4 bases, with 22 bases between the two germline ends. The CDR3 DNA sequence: TGCAGTGCTAGAGACCCACGGGAACGGGCAAACCTGTACAATGAGCAGTTCTTC. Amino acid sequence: CSARDPRERANLYNEQFF.

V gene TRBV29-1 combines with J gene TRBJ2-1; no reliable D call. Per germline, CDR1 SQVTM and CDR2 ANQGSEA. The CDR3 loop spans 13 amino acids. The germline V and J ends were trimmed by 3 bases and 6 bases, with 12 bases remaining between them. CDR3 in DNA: TGCAGCGTTGACCGGGCGCCGGGCAATGAGCAGTTCTTC. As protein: CSVDRAPGNEQFF.

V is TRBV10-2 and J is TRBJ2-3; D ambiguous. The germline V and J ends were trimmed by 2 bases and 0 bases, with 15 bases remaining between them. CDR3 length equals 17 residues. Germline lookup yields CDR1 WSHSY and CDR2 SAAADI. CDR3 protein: CASSEGRAASSTDTQYF. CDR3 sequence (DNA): TGCGCCAGCAGTGAGGGTAGGGCAGCCTCTAGCACAGATACGCAGTATTTT.

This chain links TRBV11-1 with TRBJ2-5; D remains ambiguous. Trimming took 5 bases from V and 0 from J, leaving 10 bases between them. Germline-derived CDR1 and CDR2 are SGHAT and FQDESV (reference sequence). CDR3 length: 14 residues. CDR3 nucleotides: TGTGCCAGCAGCCCCGTCGCCTACCAAGAGACCCAGTACTTC. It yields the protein CASSPVAYQETQYF.

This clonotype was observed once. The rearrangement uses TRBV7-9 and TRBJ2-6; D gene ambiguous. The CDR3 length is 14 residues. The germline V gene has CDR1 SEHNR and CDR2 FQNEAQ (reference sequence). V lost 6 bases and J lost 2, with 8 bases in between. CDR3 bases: TGTGCCAGCAGGCCAAGTACTGGGGCCAACGTCCTGACTTTC. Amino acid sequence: CASRPSTGANVLTF.

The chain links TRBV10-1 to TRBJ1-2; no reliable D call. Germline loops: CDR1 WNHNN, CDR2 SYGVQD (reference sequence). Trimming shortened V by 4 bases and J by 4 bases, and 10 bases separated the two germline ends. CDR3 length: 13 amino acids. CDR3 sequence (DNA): TGCGCCAGCAGTGCGGGCAGCTTCTATGGCTACACCTTC. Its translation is CASSAGSFYGYTF.

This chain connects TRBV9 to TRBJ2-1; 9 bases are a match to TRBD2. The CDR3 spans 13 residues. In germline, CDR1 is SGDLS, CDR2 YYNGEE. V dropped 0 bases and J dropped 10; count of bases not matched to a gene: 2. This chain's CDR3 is CASSVALAGEQFF. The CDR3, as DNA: TGTGCCAGCAGCGTAGCGCTAGCGGGAGAGCAGTTCTTC.

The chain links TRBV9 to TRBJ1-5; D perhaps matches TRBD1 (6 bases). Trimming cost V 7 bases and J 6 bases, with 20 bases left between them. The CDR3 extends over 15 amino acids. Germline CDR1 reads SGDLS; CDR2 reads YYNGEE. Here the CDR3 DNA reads TGTGCCAGCTCAAGCGGGGGCTCGGCCGGTCAGCCCCAGCATTTT. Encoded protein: CASSSGGSAGQPQHF.

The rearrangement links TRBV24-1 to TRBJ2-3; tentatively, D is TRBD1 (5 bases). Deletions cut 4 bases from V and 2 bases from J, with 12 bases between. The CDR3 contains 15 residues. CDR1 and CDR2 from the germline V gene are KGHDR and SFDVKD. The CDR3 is CATSEGAILTDTQYF. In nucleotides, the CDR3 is TGTGCCACCAGTGAAGGGGCGATACTCACAGATACGCAGTATTTT.

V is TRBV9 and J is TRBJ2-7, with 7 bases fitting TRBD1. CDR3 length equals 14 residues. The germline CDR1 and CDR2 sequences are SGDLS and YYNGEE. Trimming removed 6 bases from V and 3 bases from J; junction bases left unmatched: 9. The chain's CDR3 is CASTPTGSIYEQYF. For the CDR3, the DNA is TGTGCCAGCACCCCGACAGGGTCAATCTACGAGCAGTACTTC.